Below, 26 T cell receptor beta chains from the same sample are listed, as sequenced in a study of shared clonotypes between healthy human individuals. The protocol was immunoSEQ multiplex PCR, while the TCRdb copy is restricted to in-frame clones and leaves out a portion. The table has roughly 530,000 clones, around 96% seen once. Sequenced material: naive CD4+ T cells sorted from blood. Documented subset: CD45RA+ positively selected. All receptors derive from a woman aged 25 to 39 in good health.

CDR3 amino acids: CSVGQNTEAFF. The CDR3 nucleotides read TGCAGTGTGGGCCAGAACACTGAAGCTTTCTTT. This sequence joins TRBV20-1 and TRBJ1-1; D is undetermined. V was clipped by 7 bases and J by 1 base, with 7 bases between them. The CDR3 is 11 amino acids. CDR1 and CDR2 (germline): DFQATT, SNEGSKA (reference sequence).

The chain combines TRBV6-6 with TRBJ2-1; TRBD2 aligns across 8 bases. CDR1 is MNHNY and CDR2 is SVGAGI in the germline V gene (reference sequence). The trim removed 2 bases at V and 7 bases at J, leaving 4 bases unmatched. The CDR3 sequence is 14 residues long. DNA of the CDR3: TGTGCCAGCAGTTACCCGGGAGGGCCGAATGAGCAGTTCTTC. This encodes CASSYPGGPNEQFF.

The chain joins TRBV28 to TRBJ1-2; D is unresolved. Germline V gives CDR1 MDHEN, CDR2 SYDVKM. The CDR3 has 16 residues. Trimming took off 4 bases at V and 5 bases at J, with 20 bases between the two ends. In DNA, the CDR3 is TGTGCCAGCAGTTGGACCCAAAAACTACCTATTTATGGCTACACCTTC. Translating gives CASSWTQKLPIYGYTF.

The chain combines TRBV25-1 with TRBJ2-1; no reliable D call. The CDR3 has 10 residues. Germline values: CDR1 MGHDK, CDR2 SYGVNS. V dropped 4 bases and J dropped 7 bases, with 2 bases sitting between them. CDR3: CASSVNEQFF. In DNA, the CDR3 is TGTGCCAGCAGTGTAAATGAGCAGTTCTTC.

The CDR3: CASSPRLAGPTDTQYF. Written as DNA, the CDR3 is TGTGCCAGCAGCCCAAGACTAGCGGGACCCACAGATACGCAGTATTTT. The V call is TRBV11-2, the J call TRBJ2-3, with 11 bases aligning to TRBD2. The CDR3 contains 16 residues. CDR1 is SGHAT and CDR2 is FQNNGV in the germline V gene. V dropped 5 bases and J dropped 2; count of bases not matched to a gene: 6.

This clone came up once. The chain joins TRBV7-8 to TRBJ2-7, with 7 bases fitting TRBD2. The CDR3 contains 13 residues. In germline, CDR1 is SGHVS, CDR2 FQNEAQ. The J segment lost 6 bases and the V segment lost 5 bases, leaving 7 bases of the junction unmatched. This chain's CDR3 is CASSAAREGEQYF. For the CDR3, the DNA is TGTGCCAGCAGCGCCGCGAGGGAGGGCGAGCAGTACTTC.

The CDR3 protein is CASSSGQGLEQYF. The CDR3, as DNA: TGTGCCAGCAGTTCGGGACAGGGACTCGAGCAGTACTTC. The chain joins TRBV27 to TRBJ2-7; TRBD1 matches at 9 bases. V shed 4 bases, J shed 6 bases, and the junction held 4 bases outside the gene matches. The CDR3 covers 13 residues. Germline V gene lookup returns CDR1 MNHEY and CDR2 SMNVEV (reference sequence).

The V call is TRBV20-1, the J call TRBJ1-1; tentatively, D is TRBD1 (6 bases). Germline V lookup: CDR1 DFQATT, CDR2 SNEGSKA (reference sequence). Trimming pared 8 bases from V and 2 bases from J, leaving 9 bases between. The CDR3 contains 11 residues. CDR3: CSPDSNTEAFF. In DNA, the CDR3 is TGCAGTCCGGACAGTAACACTGAAGCTTTCTTT.

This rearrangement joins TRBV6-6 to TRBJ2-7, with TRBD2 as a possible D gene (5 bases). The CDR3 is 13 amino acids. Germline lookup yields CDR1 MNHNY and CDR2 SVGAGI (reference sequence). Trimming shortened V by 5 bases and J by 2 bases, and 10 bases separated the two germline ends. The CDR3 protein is CASSPGEPYEQYF. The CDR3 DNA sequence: TGTGCCAGCAGTCCTGGGGAGCCCTACGAGCAGTACTTC.

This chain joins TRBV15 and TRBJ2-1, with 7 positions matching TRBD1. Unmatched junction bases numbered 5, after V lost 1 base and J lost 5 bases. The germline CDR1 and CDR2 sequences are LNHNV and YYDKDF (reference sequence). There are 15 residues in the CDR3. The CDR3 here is CATSRGRDSHNEQFF. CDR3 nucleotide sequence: TGTGCCACCAGCAGAGGCCGGGACAGCCACAATGAGCAGTTCTTC.

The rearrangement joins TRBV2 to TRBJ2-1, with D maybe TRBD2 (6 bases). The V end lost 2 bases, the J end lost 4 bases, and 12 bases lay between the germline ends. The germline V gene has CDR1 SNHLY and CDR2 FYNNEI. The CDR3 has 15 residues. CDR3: CASSELTGSYNEQFF. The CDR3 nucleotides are TGTGCCAGCAGTGAATTAACCGGGAGTTACAATGAGCAGTTCTTC. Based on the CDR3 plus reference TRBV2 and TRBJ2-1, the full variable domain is EPEVTQTPSHQVTQMGQEVILRCVPISNHLYFYWYRQILGQKVEFLVSFYNNEISEKSEIFDDQFSVERPDGSNFTLKIRSTKLEDSAMYFCASSELTGSYNEQFFGPGTRLTVL.

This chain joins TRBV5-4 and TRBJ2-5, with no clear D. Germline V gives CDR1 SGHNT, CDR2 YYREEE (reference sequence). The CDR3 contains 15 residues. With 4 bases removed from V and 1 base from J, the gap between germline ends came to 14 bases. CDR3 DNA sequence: TGTGCCAGCAGCCTTCCCGGGCACACCCAAGAGACCCAGTACTTC. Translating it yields CASSLPGHTQETQYF.

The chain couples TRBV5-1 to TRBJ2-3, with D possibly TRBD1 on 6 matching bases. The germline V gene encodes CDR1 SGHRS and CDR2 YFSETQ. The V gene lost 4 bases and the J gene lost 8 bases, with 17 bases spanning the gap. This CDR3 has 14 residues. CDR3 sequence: CASSVVYRDPTQYF. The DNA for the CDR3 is TGCGCCAGCAGCGTGGTTTACAGGGACCCTACGCAGTATTTT.

Here the CDR3 reads CASRSGYEQYF. The DNA for the CDR3 is TGCGCCAGCAGATCGGGCTACGAGCAGTACTTC. The rearrangement uses TRBV5-1 and TRBJ2-7, with no clear D. Germline V gives CDR1 SGHRS, CDR2 YFSETQ. V was shortened by 5 bases and J by 3 bases, with 6 bases between the two germline ends. The CDR3 runs 11 residues.

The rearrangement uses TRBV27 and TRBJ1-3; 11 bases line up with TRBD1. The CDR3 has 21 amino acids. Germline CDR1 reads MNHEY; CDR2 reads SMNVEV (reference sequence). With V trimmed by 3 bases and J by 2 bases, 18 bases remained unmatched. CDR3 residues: CASSLRDPRDRGKGAGNTIYF. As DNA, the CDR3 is TGTGCCAGCAGTTTGAGGGACCCCCGGGACAGGGGGAAGGGTGCTGGAAACACCATATATTTT.

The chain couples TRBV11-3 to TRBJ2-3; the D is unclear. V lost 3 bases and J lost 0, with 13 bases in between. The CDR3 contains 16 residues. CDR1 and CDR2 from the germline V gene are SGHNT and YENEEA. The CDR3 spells CASSFGLESSTDTQYF. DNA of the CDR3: TGTGCCAGCAGCTTCGGTTTAGAATCTAGCACAGATACGCAGTATTTT.

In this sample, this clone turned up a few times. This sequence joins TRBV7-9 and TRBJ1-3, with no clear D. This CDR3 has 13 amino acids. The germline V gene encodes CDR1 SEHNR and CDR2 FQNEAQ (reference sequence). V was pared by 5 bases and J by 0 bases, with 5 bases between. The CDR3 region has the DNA TGTGCCAGCAGCCATAGCTCTGGAAACACCATATATTTT. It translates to CASSHSSGNTIYF.

The CDR3 loop reads CASSRSSRGSNQPQHF. DNA for the CDR3: TGTGCCAGCAGTCGATCTTCTCGGGGTAGCAATCAGCCCCAGCATTTT. The gene calls are TRBV28 and TRBJ1-5; D is unclear. V lost 5 bases, J lost 0 bases, and 14 bases lay in between. This CDR3 spans 16 amino acids. The germline V gene has CDR1 MDHEN and CDR2 SYDVKM.

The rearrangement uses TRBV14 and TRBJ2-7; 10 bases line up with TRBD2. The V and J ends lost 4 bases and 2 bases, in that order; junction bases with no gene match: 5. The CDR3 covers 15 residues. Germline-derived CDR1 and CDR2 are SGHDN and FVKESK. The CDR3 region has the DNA TGTGCCAGCAGCCCACTAGCGGGAATCACCTACGAGCAGTACTTC. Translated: CASSPLAGITYEQYF.

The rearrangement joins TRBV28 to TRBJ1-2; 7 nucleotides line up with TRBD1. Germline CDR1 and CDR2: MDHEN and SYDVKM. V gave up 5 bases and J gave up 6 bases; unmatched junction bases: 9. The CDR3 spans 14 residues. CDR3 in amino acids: CASSVGGQRNGYTF. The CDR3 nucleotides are TGTGCCAGCAGTGTCGGGGGACAGAGGAATGGCTACACCTTC.

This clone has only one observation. The CDR3 protein is CASSLAVGGLSYNEQFF. CDR3 in DNA: TGTGCCAGCAGCTTAGCCGTCGGCGGCTTGAGCTACAATGAGCAGTTCTTC. The chain is built from TRBV11-2 and TRBJ2-1; no clear D. Trimming left V 1 base short and J 3 bases short, with 16 bases between. This CDR3 is 17 amino acids long. Germline loops: CDR1 SGHAT, CDR2 FQNNGV.

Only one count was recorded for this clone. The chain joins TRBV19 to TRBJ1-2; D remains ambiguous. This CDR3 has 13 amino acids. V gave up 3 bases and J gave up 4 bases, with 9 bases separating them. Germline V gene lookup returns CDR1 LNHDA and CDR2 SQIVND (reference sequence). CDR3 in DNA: TGTGCCAGTAGTATTACCGGATCCTATGGCTACACCTTC. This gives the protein CASSITGSYGYTF. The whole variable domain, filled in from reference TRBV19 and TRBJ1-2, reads DGGITQSPKYLFRKEGQNVTLSCEQNLNHDAMYWYRQDPGQGLRLIYYSQIVNDFQKGDIAEGYSVSREKKESFPLTVTSAQKNPTAFYLCASSITGSYGYTFGSGTRLTVV.

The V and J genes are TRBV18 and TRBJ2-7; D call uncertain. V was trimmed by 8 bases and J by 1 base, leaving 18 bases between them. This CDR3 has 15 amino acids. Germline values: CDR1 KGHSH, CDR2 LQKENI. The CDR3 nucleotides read TGTGCCAGCACTATGGGAAGAATAAGTTCCTACGAGCAGTACTTC. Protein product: CASTMGRISSYEQYF.

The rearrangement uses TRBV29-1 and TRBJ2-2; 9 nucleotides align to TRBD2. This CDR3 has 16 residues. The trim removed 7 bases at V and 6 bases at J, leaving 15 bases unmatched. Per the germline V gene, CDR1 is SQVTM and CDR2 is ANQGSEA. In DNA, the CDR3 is TGCAGCGCTAAGGTTTTAGCGGGAGTTCCACCCGGGGAGCTGTTTTTT. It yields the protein CSAKVLAGVPPGELFF.

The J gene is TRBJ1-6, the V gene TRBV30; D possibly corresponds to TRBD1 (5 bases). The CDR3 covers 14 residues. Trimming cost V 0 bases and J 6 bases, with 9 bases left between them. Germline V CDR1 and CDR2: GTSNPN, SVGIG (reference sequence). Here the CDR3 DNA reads TGTGCCTGGAGTGTTACAGGCATTAATTCACCCCTCCACTTT. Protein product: CAWSVTGINSPLHF.

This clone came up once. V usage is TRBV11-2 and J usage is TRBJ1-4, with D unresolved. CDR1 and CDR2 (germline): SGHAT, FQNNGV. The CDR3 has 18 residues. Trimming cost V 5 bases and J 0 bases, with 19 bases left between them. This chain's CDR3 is CASSLGSVRRATNEKLFF. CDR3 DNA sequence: TGTGCCAGCAGCCTAGGGTCTGTCAGGCGAGCAACTAATGAAAAACTGTTTTTT.